This TCR beta chain was recovered during a study of regulatory T cells in long-lasting Graves disease. General observations from the study: Persistent Graves' patients showed less TCR diversity than newly diagnosed ones. Newly diagnosed patients shared 850 to 1,000 public clonotypes; persistent patients shared a few thousand. Possibly, accuracy suffered from the small sample size.

The time point is: persistent/refractory GD, antithyroid drugs over 5 years with positive TRAb. RNA from PBMCs was the source of the TCR library. This clonotype came up a few times. What it binds is unknown. To make TCR beta libraries, researchers used iRepertoire HTBI primers and Arm-PCR of CDR3 regions. Using its own MiXCR run on the multiplex PCR reads, TCRdb lists one record per CDR3 protein. The table includes under 500,000 distinct CDR3 sequences, under 25% detected once. This specimen was peripheral blood mononuclear cells (PBMCs), taken when the disease was refractory, from a patient treated with antithyroid drugs. This TCR was sampled from a female donor with Graves disease.

CDR3 sequence reads: CAWSIGQGGQPQHF. In DNA form, the CDR3 reads TGTGCCTGGAGTATCGGACAGGGTGGACAGCCCCAGCATTTT. The rearrangement uses TRBV30 and TRBJ1-5; 8 nucleotides line up with TRBD1. Unmatched junction bases numbered 7, after V lost 2 bases and J lost 7 bases. This CDR3 has 14 amino acids. The germline CDR1 and CDR2 sequences are GTSNPN and SVGIG (reference sequence). The whole variable domain, filled in from reference TRBV30 and TRBJ1-5, reads SQTIHQWPATLVQPVGSPLSLECTVEGTSNPNLYWYRQAAGRGLQLLFYSVGIGQISSEVPQNLSASRPQDRQFILSSKKLLLSDSGFYLCAWSIGQGGQPQHFGDGTRLSIL.